This TCR beta chain was observed in a study of early T cells in non-severe SARS-CoV-2 infection. Turning to the study itself: Sequenced material consisted of bulk RNA (from unsorted whole blood), and chains were unpaired. General observations from the study: Sequences matched to VDJdb favored anti-spike CD8 responses, while private and CD4 specificities were missed.

Unique molecular identifiers were affixed to single, distinct cDNA molecules. Using its own MiXCR run on the 5' RACE reads, TCRdb lists one record per CDR3 protein. The table lists tens of thousands of distinct CDR3 sequences, less than 15% of them singletons, with roughly 4.5% in the top ten. At least ten counts were recorded for this clonotype. Its antigen is currently unknown. The CDR3 runs to 13 residues. V dropped 8 bases and J dropped 7; count of bases not matched to a gene: 8. Germline CDR1 and CDR2: MNHNS and SASEGT. V gene TRBV6-1 combines with J gene TRBJ2-1; 7 bases are shared with TRBD2. The sample was whole blood, taken at baseline. This receptor was taken from an adult who was a healthcare worker with PCR-confirmed SARS-CoV-2 infection or an uninfected control (not recorded which). The CDR3 nucleotides read TGTGCCAGCCGACTAGCTAGCGGAAATGAGCAGTTCTTC. Its translation: CASRLASGNEQFF.